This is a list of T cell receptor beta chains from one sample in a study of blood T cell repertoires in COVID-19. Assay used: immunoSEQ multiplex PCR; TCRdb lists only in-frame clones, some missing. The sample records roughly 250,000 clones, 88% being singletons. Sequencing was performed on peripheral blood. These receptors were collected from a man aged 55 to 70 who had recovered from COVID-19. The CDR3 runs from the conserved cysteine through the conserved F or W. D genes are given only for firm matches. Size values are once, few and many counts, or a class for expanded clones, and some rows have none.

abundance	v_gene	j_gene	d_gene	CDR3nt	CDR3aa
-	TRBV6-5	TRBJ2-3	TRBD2	TGTGCCAGCACTAGCGGGGGGTGGGGCACAGATACGCAGTATTTT	CASTSGGWGTDTQYF
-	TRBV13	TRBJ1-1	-	TGTGCCAGCAGCTTATCAAGGGGTTCGTACACTGAAGCTTTCTTT	CASSLSRGSYTEAFF
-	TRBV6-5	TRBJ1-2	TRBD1	TGTGCCAGCAGTTATCTTACACAGGGGTCTTATGGCTACACCTTC	CASSYLTQGSYGYTF
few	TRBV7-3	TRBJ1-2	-	TGTGCCAGCAGCCCCCTAGACGGCGGCTACACCTTC	CASSPLDGGYTF
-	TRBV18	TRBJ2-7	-	TGTGCCAGCTCACCAGACAGCTACGAGCAGTACTTC	CASSPDSYEQYF
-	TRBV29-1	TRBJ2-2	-	TGCAGCGTTGGGCCCCACACCGGGGAGCTGTTTTTT	CSVGPHTGELFF
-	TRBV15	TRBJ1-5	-	TGTGCCACCAGCAGACTAACAGAGTATAGCAATCAGCCCCAGCATTTT	CATSRLTEYSNQPQHF
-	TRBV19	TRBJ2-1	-	TGTGCCAGTAGCCTAAGGGGGGGCTCCTACAATGAGCAGTTCTTC	CASSLRGGSYNEQFF
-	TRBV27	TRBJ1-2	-	TGTGCCAGCAGTCAGGGGTCTGGCTACACCTTC	CASSQGSGYTF
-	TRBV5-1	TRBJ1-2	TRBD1	TGCGCCAGCAGCCCGGAGGGGGCGTACTATGGCTACACCTTC	CASSPEGAYYGYTF
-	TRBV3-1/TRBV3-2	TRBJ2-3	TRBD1	TGTGCCAGCAGCCCCAAAGGACAGGGGGCGTCAGATACGCAGTATTTT	CASSPKGQGASDTQYF
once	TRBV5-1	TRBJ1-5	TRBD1	TGCGCCAGCAGCTCTGGGACAGGTAGCAATCAGCCCCAGCATTTT	CASSSGTGSNQPQHF
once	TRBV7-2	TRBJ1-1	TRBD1	TGTGCCAGCAGCTCACAGGGGGCTAGTGAAGCTTTCTTT	CASSSQGASEAFF
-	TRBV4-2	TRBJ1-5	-	TGTGCCAGCAGCCAAGACAGGGGTAGCAATCAGCCCCAGCATTTT	CASSQDRGSNQPQHF
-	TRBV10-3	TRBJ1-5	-	TGTGCCATCAGTACAAAAGACTTGCAGCCCCAGCATTTT	CAISTKDLQPQHF
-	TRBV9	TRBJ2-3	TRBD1	TGTGCCAGCAGCACTCAGGACAGGGTGGGAGGTACGCAGTATTTT	CASSTQDRVGGTQYF
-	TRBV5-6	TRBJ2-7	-	TGTGCCAGCAGGTTGATTAGCTCCTACGAGCAGTACTTC	CASRLISSYEQYF
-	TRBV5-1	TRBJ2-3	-	TGCGCCAGCAGCTTGGGTCGAAGCCCAGATACGCAGTATTTT	CASSLGRSPDTQYF
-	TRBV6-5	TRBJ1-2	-	TGTGCCAGCAGTTTTAGGACAGCGAATGGCTACACCTTC	CASSFRTANGYTF
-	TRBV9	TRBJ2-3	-	TGTGCCAGCAGCGTAGCTAAACAGACCGGCGATACGCAGTATTTT	CASSVAKQTGDTQYF
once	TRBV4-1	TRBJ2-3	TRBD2	TGCGCCAGCAGCCAAGATTGGCCCCTAGCGGGGGCGGGAGATACGCAGTATTTT	CASSQDWPLAGAGDTQYF
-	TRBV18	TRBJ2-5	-	TGTGCCAGCTCACCAGGGGCAGGGAAAGAGACCCAGTACTTC	CASSPGAGKETQYF
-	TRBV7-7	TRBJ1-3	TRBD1	TGTGCTAGCAGCTCGGGACAGGGTGGGGGAAACACCATATATTTT	CASSSGQGGGNTIYF
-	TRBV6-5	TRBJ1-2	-	TGTGCCAGCAGTTACGGAGGGACCCGGGTGGGAGGCTACACCTTC	CASSYGGTRVGGYTF
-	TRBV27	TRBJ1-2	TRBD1	TGTGCCAGCAGTTCCCCCGGGACAGGGAGTAACTATGGCTACACCTTC	CASSSPGTGSNYGYTF
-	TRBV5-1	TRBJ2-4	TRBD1	TGCGCCAGCAGCTTGGACCTACAGGGGAACATTCAGTACTTC	CASSLDLQGNIQYF
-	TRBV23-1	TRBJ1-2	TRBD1	TGCGCCAGCAGTCACCCCTCAGGGGGCGGATTCTATGGCTACACCTTC	CASSHPSGGGFYGYTF
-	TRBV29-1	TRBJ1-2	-	TGCAGCGTTGAAAGTTTTGGGTCCCGGGGGGGCTACACCTTC	CSVESFGSRGGYTF
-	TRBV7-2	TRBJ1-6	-	TGTGCCAGCAGCTCGTGGGGCATTCAATCACCCCTCCACTTT	CASSSWGIQSPLHF
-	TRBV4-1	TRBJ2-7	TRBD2	TGCGCCAGCAGCCAAGAGCCAATTACTAGCGGGGGGCGATACGAGCAGTACTTC	CASSQEPITSGGRYEQYF
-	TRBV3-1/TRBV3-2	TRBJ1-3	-	TGTGCCAGCAGCCCCGGGAGAGTAACTGGAAACACCATATATTTT	CASSPGRVTGNTIYF
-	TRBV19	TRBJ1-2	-	TGTGCCAGTAGTATTAGGGGCAGGGCGGATGGCTACACCTTC	CASSIRGRADGYTF
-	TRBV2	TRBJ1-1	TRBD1	TGTGCCAGCAGCGGACAGGGATACACTGAAGCTTTCTTT	CASSGQGYTEAFF
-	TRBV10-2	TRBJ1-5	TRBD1	TGCGCCAGCAGTGAGTCGCTCCTCGGACAGGGAGCTAAGAATCAGCCCCAGCATTTT	CASSESLLGQGAKNQPQHF
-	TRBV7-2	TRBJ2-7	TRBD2	TGTGCCAGCAGCTTCCCCGGGGGGAGGGACTACGAGCAGTACTTC	CASSFPGGRDYEQYF
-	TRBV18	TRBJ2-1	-	TGTGCCAGCTCACCTCAAGGGCAGGGCAATGAGCAGTTCTTC	CASSPQGQGNEQFF
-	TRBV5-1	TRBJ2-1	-	TGCGCCAGCAGCACCACCGGGACTCGCTACAATGAGCAGTTCTTC	CASSTTGTRYNEQFF
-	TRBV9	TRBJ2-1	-	TGTGCCAGCACCTCCGGGACTGGCAATGAGCAGTTCTTC	CASTSGTGNEQFF
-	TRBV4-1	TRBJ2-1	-	TGCGCCAGCAGCCGGGCAGGGGATTACAATGAGCAGTTCTTC	CASSRAGDYNEQFF
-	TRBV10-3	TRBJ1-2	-	TGTGCCATCAGTGAGACGGGACACTCGAACTATGGCTACACCTTC	CAISETGHSNYGYTF
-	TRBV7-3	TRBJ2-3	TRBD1	TGTGCCAGCAGCTCGATCTCGGGACAGGGTACAGATACGCAGTATTTT	CASSSISGQGTDTQYF
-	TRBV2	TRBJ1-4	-	TGTGCCAGCAGCAAAAATCCAGGGTTTCCCTTTGTTTTT	CASSKNPGFPFVF
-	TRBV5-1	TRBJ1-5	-	TGCGCCAGCAGCTTACGAACGTCCCCTAAAAGCAATCAGCCCCAGCATTTT	CASSLRTSPKSNQPQHF
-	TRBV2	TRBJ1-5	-	TGTGCCAGCAGTGATGGTCGGGGGGGACCCGATCAGCCCCAGCATTTT	CASSDGRGGPDQPQHF
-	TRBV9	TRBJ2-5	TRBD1	TGTGCCAGCAGCGGACAGGGGAAGAGAATAGAGACCCAGTACTTC	CASSGQGKRIETQYF
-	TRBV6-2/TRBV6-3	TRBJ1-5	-	TGTGCCAGCAGCCCTTGGGGGGTATCTCGCAATCAGCCCCAGCATTTT	CASSPWGVSRNQPQHF
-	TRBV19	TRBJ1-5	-	TGTGCCAGTAGTTCCCGGGGGGGGAATCAGCCCCAGCATTTT	CASSSRGGNQPQHF